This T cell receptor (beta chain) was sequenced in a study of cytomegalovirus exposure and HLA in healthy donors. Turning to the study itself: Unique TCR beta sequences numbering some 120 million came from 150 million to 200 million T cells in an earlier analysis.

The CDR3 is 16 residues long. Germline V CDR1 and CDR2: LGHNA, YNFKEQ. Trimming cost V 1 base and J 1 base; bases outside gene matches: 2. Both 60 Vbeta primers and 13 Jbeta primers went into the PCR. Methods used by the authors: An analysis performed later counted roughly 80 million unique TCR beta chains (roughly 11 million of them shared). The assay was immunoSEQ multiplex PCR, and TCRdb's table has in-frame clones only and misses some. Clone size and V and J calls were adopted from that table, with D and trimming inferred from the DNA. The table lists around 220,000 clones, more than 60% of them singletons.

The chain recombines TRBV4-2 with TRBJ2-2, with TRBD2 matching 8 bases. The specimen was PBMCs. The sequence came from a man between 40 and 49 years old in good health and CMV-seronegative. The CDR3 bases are TGTGCCAGCAGCCAAGGCGGGGGGTGGAACACCGGGGAGCTGTTTTTT. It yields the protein CASSQGGGWNTGELFF.